This T cell receptor beta chain was captured by sequencing in a study of T-cell reconstitution after alpha-beta-depleted transplantation in children. Study-level results: When one year had passed after transplant, most T-cell counts and diversity came from newly produced T cells.

This sample's TCRbeta library carried unique molecular identifier barcodes. One entry per CDR3 protein results from TCRdb running MiXCR on the PCR reads. The sample records 700,000 to 950,000 distinct CDR3 sequences, around 15% being singletons. This clonotype was seen a few times. The antigen remains unidentified. This CDR3 is built from 16 residues. Trimming removed 3 bases at V and 6 bases at J, with 20 bases between. CDR1 is SGHRS and CDR2 is YFSETQ in the germline V gene. The sample consisted of PBMCs, mostly from graft donor cells, taken 360 days after TCRalphabeta/CD19-depleted stem cell transplant. This rearrangement joins TRBV5-1 to TRBJ2-3; D may correspond to TRBD1 or TRBD2 (5 bases each). This TCR came from a male patient younger than 18 who had a stem cell transplant for acute lymphoblastic leukemia, so the T cells may come from the graft donor. The CDR3 here is CASSSGRTQLGDTQYF. DNA for the CDR3: TGCGCCAGCAGCTCGGGACGGACCCAACTCGGGGATACGCAGTATTTT.